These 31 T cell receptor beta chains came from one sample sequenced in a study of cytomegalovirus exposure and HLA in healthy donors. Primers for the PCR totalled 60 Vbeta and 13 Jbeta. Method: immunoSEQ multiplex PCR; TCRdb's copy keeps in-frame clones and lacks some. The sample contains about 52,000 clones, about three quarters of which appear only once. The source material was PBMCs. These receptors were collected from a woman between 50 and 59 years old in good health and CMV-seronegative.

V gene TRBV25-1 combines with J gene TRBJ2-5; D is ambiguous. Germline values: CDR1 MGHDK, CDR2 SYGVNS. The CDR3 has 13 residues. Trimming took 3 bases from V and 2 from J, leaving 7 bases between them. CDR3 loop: CASSESPQETQYF. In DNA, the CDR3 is TGTGCCAGCAGTGAGAGCCCACAAGAGACCCAGTACTTC.

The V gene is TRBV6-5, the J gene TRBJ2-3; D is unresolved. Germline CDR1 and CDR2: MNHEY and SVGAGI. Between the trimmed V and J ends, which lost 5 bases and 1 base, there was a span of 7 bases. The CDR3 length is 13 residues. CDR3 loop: CASSQHRTDTQYF. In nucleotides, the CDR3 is TGTGCCAGCAGTCAACACCGCACAGATACGCAGTATTTT.

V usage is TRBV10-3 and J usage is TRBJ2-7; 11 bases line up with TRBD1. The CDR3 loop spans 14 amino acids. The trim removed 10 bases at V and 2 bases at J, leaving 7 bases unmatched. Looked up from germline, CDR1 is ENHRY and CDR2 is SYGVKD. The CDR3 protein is CASKGTGGTYEQYF. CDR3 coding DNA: TGTGCCAGCAAAGGGACAGGGGGGACCTACGAGCAGTACTTC.

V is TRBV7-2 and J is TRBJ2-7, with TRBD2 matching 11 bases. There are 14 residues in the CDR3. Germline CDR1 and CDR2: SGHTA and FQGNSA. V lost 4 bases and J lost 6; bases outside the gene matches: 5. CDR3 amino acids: CASSSTSGGTEQYF. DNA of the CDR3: TGTGCCAGCAGCTCCACTAGCGGGGGAACCGAGCAGTACTTC.

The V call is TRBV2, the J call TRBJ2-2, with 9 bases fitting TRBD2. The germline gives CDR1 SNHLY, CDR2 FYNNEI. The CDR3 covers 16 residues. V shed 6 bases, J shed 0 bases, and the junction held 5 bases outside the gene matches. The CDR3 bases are TGTGCCAGCAGAGATTGGACTAGCGCGAACACCGGGGAGCTGTTTTTT. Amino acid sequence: CASRDWTSANTGELFF.

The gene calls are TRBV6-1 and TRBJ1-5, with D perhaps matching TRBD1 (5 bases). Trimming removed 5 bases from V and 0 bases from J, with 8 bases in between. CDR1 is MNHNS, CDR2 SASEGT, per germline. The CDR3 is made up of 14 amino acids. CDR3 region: CASSLQGSNQPQHF. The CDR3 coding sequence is TGTGCCAGCAGTCTGCAGGGTAGCAATCAGCCCCAGCATTTT.

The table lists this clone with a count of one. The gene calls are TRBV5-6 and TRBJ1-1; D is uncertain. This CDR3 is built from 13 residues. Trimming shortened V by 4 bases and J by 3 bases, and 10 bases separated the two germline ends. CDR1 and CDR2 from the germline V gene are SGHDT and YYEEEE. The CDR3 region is CASSRGRDTEAFF. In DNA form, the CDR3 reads TGTGCCAGCAGCCGAGGGAGGGACACTGAAGCTTTCTTT. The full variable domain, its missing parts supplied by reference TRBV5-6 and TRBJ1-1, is DAGVTQSPTHLIKTRGQQVTLRCSPKSGHDTVSWYQQALGQGPQFIFQYYEEEERQRGNFPDRFSGHQFPNYSSELNVNALLLGDSALYLCASSRGRDTEAFFGQGTRLTVV.

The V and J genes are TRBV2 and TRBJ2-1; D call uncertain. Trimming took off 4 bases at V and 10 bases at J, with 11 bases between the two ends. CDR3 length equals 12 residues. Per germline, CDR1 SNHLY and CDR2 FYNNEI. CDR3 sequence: CASSGVQLEQFF. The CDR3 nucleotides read TGTGCCAGCAGTGGGGTACAGCTGGAGCAGTTCTTC.

DNA for the CDR3: TGTGCCAGCAGCGCCCAAAGAAAGAGCTCCTATAATTCACCCCTCCACTTT. This translates into CASSAQRKSSYNSPLHF. The chain has TRBV9 and TRBJ1-6; no reliable D call. The CDR3 spans 17 residues. V lost 3 bases, J lost 0 bases, and 13 bases lay in between. Per germline, CDR1 SGDLS and CDR2 YYNGEE.

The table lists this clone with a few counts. In DNA form, the CDR3 reads TGTGCCAGCAGTGACGCGGGGGGGAGGCCAGAGACCCAGTACTTC. Its translation: CASSDAGGRPETQYF. The rearrangement links TRBV4-2 to TRBJ2-5; 9 nucleotides agree with TRBD2. V shed 6 bases and J 4 bases; nucleotides not matched to a gene: 9. The germline V gene encodes CDR1 LGHNA and CDR2 YNFKEQ. This CDR3 has 15 amino acids.

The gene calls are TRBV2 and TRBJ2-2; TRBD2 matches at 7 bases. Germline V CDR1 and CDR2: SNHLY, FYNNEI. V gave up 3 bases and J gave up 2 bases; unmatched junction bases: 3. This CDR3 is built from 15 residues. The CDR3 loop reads CASSEGGGNTGELFF. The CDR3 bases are TGTGCCAGCAGTGAGGGGGGGGGTAACACCGGGGAGCTGTTTTTT.

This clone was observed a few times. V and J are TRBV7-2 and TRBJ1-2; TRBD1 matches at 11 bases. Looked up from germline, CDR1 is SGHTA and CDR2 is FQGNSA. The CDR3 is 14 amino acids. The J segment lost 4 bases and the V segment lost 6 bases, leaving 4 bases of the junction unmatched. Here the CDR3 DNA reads TGTGCCAGCAGACGGACAGGGGGCATCTATGGCTACACCTTC. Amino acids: CASRRTGGIYGYTF. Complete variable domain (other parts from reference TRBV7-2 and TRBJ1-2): GAGVSQSPSNKVTEKGKDVELRCDPISGHTALYWYRQSLGQGLEFLIYFQGNSAPDKSGLPSDRFSAERTGGSVSTLTIQRTQQEDSAVYLCASRRTGGIYGYTFGSGTRLTVV.

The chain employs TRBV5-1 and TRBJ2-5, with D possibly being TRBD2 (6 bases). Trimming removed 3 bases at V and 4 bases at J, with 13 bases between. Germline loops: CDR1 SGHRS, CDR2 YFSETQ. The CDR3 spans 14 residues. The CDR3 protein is CASSSFGGTETQYF. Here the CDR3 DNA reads TGCGCCAGCAGCTCCTTTGGAGGGACAGAGACCCAGTACTTC.

The CDR3 DNA sequence: TGTGGCACCTTGGGGAGCTATTCGGAAAAACTGTTTTTT. It encodes CGTLGSYSEKLFF. The V call is TRBV28, the J call TRBJ1-4; D gene unclear. Per the germline V gene, CDR1 is MDHEN and CDR2 is SYDVKM. The CDR3 spans 13 residues.

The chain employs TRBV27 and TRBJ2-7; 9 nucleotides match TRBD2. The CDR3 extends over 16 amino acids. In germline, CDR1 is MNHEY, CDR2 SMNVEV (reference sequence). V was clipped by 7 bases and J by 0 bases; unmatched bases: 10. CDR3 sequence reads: CASKVLAGTSSYEQYF. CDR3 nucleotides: TGTGCCAGCAAGGTACTAGCGGGTACCAGCTCCTACGAGCAGTACTTC.

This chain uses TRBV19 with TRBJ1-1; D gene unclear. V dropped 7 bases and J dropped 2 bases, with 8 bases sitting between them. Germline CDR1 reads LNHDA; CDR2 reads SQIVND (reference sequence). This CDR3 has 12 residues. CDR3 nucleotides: TGTGCCAGTATGGGAGAAAACACTGAAGCTTTCTTT. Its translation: CASMGENTEAFF.

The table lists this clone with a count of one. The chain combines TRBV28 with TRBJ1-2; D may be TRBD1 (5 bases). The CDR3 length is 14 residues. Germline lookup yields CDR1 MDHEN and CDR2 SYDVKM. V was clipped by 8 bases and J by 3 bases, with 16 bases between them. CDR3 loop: CASFIRGGDYGYTF. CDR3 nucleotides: TGTGCCAGCTTCATACGGGGGGGAGACTATGGCTACACCTTC.

The CDR3 is CASRGQLNQPQHF. DNA for the CDR3: TGTGCCAGCAGGGGACAGCTAAATCAGCCCCAGCATTTT. The rearrangement links TRBV6-1 to TRBJ1-5; 7 nucleotides agree with TRBD1. The junction had 3 bases not matched to a gene; V was cut back by 6 bases and J by 4 bases. The CDR3 extends over 13 amino acids. CDR1 is MNHNS and CDR2 is SASEGT in the germline V gene.

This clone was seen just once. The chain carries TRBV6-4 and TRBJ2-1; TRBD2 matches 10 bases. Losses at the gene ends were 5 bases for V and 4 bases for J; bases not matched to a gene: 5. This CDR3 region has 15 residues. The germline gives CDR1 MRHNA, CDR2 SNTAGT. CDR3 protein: CASSPVAGGYNEQFF. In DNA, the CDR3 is TGTGCCAGCAGTCCCGTAGCGGGGGGATACAATGAGCAGTTCTTC.

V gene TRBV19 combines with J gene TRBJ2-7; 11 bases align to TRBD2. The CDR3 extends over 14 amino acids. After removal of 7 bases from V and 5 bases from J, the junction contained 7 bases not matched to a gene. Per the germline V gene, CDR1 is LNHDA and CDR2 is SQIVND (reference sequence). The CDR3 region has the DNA TGTGCCAGTACCCAGACTAGCGGGATAAACGAGCAGTACTTC. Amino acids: CASTQTSGINEQYF.

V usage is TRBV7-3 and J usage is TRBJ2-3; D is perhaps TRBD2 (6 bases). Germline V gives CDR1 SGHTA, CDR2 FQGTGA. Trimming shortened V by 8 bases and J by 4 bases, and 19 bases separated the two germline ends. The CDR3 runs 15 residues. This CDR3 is CASSLGPGEADTQYF. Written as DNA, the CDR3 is TGTGCCAGCTCCCTGGGACCGGGAGAGGCAGATACGCAGTATTTT.

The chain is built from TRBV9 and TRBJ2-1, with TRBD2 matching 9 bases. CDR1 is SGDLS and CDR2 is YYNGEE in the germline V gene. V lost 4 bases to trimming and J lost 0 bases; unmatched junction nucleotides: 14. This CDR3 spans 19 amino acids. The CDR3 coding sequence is TGTGCCAGCAGCCGCTCCTTACTAGCGGGTTCGAGCTCCTACAATGAGCAGTTCTTC. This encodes CASSRSLLAGSSSYNEQFF.

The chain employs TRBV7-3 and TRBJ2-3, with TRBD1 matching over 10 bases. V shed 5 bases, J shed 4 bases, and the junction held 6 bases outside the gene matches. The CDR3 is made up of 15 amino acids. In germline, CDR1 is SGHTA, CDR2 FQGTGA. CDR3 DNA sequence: TGTGCCAGCAGCCGCACCGGGACAGGGGCAGATACGCAGTATTTT. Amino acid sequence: CASSRTGTGADTQYF.

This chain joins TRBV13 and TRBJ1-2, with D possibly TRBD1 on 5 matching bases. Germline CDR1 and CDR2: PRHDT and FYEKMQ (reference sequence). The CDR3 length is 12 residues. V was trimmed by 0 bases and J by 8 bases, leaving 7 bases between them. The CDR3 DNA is TGTGCCAGCAGCTTAGGGACAGACGGCTACACCTTC. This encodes CASSLGTDGYTF.

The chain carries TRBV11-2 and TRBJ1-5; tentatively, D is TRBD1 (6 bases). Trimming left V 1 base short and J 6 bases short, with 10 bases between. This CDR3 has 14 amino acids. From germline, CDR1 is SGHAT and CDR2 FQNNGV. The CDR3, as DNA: TGTGCCAGCAGCTTAGCAGGGGATGGTCAGCCCCAGCATTTT. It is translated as CASSLAGDGQPQHF. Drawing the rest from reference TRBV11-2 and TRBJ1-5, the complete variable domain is EAGVAQSPRYKIIEKRQSVAFWCNPISGHATLYWYQQILGQGPKLLIQFQNNGVVDDSQLPKDRFSAERLKGVDSTLKIQPAKLEDSAVYLCASSLAGDGQPQHFGDGTRLSIL.

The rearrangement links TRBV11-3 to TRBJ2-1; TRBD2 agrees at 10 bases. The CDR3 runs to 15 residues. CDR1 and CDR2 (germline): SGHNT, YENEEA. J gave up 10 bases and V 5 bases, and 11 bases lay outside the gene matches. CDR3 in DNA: TGTGCCAGCAGCACCATAGCGGGGGGCGCCGAAGAGCAGTTCTTC. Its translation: CASSTIAGGAEEQFF. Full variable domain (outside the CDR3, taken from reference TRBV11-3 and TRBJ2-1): EAGVVQSPRYKIIEKKQPVAFWCNPISGHNTLYWYLQNLGQGPELLIRYENEEAVDDSQLPKDRFSAERLKGVDSTLKIQPAELGDSAVYLCASSTIAGGAEEQFFGPGTRLTVL.

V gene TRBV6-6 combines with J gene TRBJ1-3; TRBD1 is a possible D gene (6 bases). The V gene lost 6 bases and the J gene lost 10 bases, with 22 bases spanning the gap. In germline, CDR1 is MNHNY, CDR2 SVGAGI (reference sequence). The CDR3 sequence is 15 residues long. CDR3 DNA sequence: TGTGCCAGCAGCCCCTTGGCGGGGGCCGGAGGGACCATATATTTT. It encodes CASSPLAGAGGTIYF.

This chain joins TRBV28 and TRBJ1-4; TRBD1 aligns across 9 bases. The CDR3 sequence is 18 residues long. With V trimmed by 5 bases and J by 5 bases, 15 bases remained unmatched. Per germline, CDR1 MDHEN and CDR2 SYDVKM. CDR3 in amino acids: CASSPNLGQGGVNEKLFF. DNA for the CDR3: TGTGCCAGCAGTCCAAACTTGGGACAGGGAGGAGTAAATGAAAAACTGTTTTTT.

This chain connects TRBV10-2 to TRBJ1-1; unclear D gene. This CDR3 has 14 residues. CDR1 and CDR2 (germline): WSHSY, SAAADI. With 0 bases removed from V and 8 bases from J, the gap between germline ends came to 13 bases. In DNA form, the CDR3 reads TGCGCCAGCAGTGAGTCCCCACAGAGTTCCGAAGCTTTCTTT. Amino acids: CASSESPQSSEAFF.

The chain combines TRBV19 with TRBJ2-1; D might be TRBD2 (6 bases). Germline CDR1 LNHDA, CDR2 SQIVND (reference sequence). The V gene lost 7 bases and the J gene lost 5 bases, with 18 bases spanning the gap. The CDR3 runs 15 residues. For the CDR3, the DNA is TGTGCCAGTACTTTAAGCACTAGCAGTCACAATGAGCAGTTCTTC. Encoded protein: CASTLSTSSHNEQFF.

CDR3 in amino acids: CASGLGVAGHEQFF. CDR3 sequence (DNA): TGCGCCAGCGGTCTCGGAGTAGCGGGTCATGAGCAGTTCTTC. This chain connects TRBV10-1 to TRBJ2-1; 7 bases match TRBD2. This CDR3 has 14 amino acids. The germline V gene encodes CDR1 WNHNN and CDR2 SYGVQD (reference sequence). Trimming cost V 8 bases and J 8 bases; bases outside gene matches: 12.